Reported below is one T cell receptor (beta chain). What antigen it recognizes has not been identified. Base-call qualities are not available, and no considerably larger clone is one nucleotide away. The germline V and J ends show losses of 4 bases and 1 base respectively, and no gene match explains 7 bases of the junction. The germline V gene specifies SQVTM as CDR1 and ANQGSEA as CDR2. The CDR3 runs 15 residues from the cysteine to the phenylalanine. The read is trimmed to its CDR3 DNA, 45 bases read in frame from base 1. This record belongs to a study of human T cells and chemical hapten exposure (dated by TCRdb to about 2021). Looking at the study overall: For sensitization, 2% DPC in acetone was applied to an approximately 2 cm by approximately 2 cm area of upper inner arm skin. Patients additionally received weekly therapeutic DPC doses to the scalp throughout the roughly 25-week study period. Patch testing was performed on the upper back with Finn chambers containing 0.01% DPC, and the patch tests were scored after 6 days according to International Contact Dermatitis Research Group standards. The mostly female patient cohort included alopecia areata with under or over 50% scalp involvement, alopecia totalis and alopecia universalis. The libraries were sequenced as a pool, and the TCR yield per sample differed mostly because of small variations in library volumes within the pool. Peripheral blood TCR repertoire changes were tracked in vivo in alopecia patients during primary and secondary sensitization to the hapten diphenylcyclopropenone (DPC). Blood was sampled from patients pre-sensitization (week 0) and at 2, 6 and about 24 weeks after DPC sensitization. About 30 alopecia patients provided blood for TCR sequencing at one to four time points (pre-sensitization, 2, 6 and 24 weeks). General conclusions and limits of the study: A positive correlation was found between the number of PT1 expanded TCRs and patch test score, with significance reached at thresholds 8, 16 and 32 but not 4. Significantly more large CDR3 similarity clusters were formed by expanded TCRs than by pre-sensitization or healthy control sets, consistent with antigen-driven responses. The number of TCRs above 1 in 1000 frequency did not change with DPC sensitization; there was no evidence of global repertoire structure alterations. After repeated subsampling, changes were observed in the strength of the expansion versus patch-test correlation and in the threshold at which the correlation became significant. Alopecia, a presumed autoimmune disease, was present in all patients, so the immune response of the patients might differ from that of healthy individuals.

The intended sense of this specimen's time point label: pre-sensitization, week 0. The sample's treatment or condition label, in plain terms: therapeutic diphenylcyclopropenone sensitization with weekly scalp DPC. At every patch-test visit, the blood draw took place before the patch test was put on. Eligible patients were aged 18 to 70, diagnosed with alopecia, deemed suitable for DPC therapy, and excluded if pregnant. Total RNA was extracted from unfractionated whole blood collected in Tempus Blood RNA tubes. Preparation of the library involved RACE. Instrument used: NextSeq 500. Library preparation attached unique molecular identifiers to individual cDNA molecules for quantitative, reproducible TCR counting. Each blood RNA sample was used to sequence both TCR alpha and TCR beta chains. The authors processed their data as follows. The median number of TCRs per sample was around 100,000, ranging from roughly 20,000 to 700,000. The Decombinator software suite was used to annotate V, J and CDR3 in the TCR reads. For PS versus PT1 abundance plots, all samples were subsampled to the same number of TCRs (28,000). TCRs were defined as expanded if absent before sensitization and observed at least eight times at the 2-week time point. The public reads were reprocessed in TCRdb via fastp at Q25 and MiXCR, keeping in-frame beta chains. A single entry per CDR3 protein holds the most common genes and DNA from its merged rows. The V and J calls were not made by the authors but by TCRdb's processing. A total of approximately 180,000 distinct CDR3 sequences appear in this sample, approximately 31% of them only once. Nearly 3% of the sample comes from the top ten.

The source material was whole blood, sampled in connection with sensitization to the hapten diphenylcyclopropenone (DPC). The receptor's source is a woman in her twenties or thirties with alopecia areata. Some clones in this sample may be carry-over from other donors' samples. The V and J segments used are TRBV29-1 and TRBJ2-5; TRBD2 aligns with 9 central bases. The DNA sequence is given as TGCAGCGTTGGAGGTAGCGGGAGTCCCCAAGAGACCCAGTACTTC. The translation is CSVGGSGSPQETQYF.